These 10 T cell receptor beta chains share one sample of origin, sequenced in a study of blood T cell repertoires in COVID-19. The repertoire was sequenced with immunoSEQ multiplex PCR; TCRdb's copy has only in-frame clones and lacks some. The data hold about 60,000 clones, with roughly three quarters observed a single time. Sequencing was done on a sample of peripheral blood. All receptors derive from a human donor in a cohort sampled during active COVID-19.

The gene calls are TRBV9 and TRBJ2-3, with D tentatively TRBD1 (5 bases). Germline V gene sequence: CDR1 SGDLS, CDR2 YYNGEE. Deletions cut 0 bases from V and 2 bases from J, with 10 bases between. The CDR3 contains 15 residues. CDR3 bases: TGTGCCAGCAGCGTAGCTCTGGGGCTCACAGATACGCAGTATTTT. It encodes CASSVALGLTDTQYF.

The V call is TRBV27, the J call TRBJ1-4; the match to TRBD1 covers 8 bases. Germline V gives CDR1 MNHEY, CDR2 SMNVEV (reference sequence). V shed 6 bases and J 7 bases; nucleotides not matched to a gene: 4. The CDR3 contains 13 residues. The CDR3 nucleotides read TGTGCCAGCAGAAGACAGGGGTCTGAAAAACTGTTTTTT. Amino acid sequence: CASRRQGSEKLFF. Full variable domain (missing parts from reference TRBV27 and TRBJ1-4): EAQVTQNPRYLITVTGKKLTVTCSQNMNHEYMSWYRQDPGLGLRQIYYSMNVEVTDKGDVPEGYKVSRKEKRNFPLILESPSPNQTSLYFCASRRQGSEKLFFGSGTQLSVL.

The chain employs TRBV2 and TRBJ1-1; 9 nucleotides match TRBD1. The germline V gene has CDR1 SNHLY and CDR2 FYNNEI. The CDR3 covers 15 residues. The ends lost 7 bases at V and 1 base at J; junction bases unmatched: 7. The CDR3 DNA follows: TGTGCCAGCATTCAACAGGGGGCGGGGAACACTGAAGCTTTCTTT. Translation gives CASIQQGAGNTEAFF.

The V call is TRBV20-1, the J call TRBJ1-6, with TRBD1 as a possible D gene (5 bases). The CDR3 extends over 15 amino acids. Per the germline V gene, CDR1 is DFQATT and CDR2 is SNEGSKA (reference sequence). V was trimmed by 3 bases and J by 6 bases, leaving 15 bases between them. For the CDR3, the DNA is TGCAGTGCTAGTTTAATCGGGGGGAGTAATTCACCCCTCCACTTT. Its translation is CSASLIGGSNSPLHF.

The table lists this clone with a count of one. The V and J genes are TRBV10-2 and TRBJ2-7; 13 nucleotides agree with TRBD2. The ends lost 5 bases at V and 7 bases at J; junction bases unmatched: 5. The CDR3 runs to 14 residues. Per the germline V gene, CDR1 is WSHSY and CDR2 is SAAADI. The CDR3 loop reads CASSTSGRGGEQYF. CDR3 DNA sequence: TGCGCCAGCAGTACTAGCGGGAGGGGGGGGGAGCAGTACTTC.

The chain links TRBV11-2 to TRBJ1-6, with unresolved D. The V end was cut by 6 bases, the J end by 8 bases, with 14 bases between. The CDR3 has 14 residues. Germline V lookup: CDR1 SGHAT, CDR2 FQNNGV. Here the CDR3 reads CASRYSGLDSPLHF. DNA of the CDR3: TGTGCCAGCAGATACAGTGGACTTGATTCACCCCTCCACTTT.

The CDR3 is CASSLSGLGNTEAFF. DNA of the CDR3: TGCGCCAGCAGCTTGTCCGGTCTAGGGAACACTGAAGCTTTCTTT. The chain couples TRBV5-1 to TRBJ1-1, with unresolved D. The CDR3 runs to 15 residues. Germline V lookup: CDR1 SGHRS, CDR2 YFSETQ. Trimming removed 1 base from V and 1 base from J, with 11 bases in between.

The chain couples TRBV5-1 to TRBJ2-7, with D possibly TRBD1 on 6 matching bases. The V gene lost 2 bases and the J gene lost 5 bases, with 11 bases spanning the gap. CDR1 and CDR2 from the germline V gene are SGHRS and YFSETQ. CDR3 length equals 13 residues. CDR3 sequence reads: CASSFHRVDEQYF. Here the CDR3 DNA reads TGCGCCAGCAGCTTCCACAGGGTGGACGAGCAGTACTTC. Supplemented by reference TRBV5-1 and TRBJ2-7, the full variable domain reads KAGVTQTPRYLIKTRGQQVTLSCSPISGHRSVSWYQQTPGQGLQFLFEYFSETQRNKGNFPGRFSGRQFSNSRSEMNVSTLELGDSALYLCASSFHRVDEQYFGPGTRLTVT.

The chain uses TRBV5-6 and TRBJ2-2, with TRBD1 matching over 10 bases. J lost 4 bases, V lost 4 bases, and 7 bases had no gene match. Per germline, CDR1 SGHDT and CDR2 YYEEEE. This CDR3 has 16 residues. The CDR3 region is CASSLPGTGVTGELFF. CDR3 in DNA: TGTGCCAGCAGCCTTCCCGGGACAGGGGTCACCGGGGAGCTGTTTTTT.

The sample holds many counts of this clone. The chain recombines TRBV6-5 with TRBJ1-4; D gene unclear. Germline loops: CDR1 MNHEY, CDR2 SVGAGI. CDR3 length: 14 amino acids. V lost 2 bases to trimming and J lost 0 bases, with 4 bases between them. CDR3 nucleotide sequence: TGTGCCAGCAGTTACCGAGCAACTAATGAAAAACTGTTTTTT. This sequence encodes CASSYRATNEKLFF.